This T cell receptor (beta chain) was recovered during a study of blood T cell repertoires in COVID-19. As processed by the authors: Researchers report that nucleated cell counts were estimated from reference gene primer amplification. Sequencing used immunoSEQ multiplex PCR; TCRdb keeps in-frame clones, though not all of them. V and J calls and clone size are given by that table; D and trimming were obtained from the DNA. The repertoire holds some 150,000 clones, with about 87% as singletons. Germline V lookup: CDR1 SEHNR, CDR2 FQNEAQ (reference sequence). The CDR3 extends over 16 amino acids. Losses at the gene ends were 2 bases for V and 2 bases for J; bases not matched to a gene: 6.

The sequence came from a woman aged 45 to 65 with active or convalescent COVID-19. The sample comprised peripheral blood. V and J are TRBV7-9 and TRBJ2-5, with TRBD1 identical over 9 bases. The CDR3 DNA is TGTGCCAGCAGCTTAAGGGTGGACAGGGGTCAAGAGACCCAGTACTTC. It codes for CASSLRVDRGQETQYF.